Each of the 12 T cell receptor beta chains below was sequenced from the same sample in a study of cytomegalovirus exposure and HLA in healthy donors (dated by TCRdb to 2016 to 2017). Library method: the immunoSEQ multiplex PCR assay. A mixture of 60 forward primers for TCR Vbeta segments and 13 reverse primers for TCR Jbeta segments was used in the multiplex PCR. The table was pulled from immuneACCESS by TCRdb, which kept in-frame rearrangements only. Such tables lose some clones; where checked, under half of the loss comes from unresolved V genes, and the rest has no known cause. Across this sample there are 130,000 or so clones, with about 80% seen only once. In total, the top ten clones hold 0.95% to 1.5% of the sample. The specimen sequenced was PBMCs. These receptors were taken from a man between 50 and 59 years old in good health and CMV-seronegative.

This clone was recorded a few times. The rearrangement uses TRBV7-8 and TRBJ2-6, with 8 bases fitting TRBD1. The CDR3 has 19 amino acids. The V gene's germline CDR1 is SGHVS and CDR2 FQNEAQ. V was clipped by 0 bases and J by 0 bases; unmatched bases: 7. The DNA for the CDR3 is TGTGCCAGCAGCTTAGCCGGCAGGGGGCGGGGCTCTGGGGCCAACGTCCTGACTTTC. Translation gives CASSLAGRGRGSGANVLTF.

This chain links TRBV6-1 with TRBJ1-2, with TRBD1 matching over 9 bases. The CDR3 length is 16 residues. Germline values: CDR1 MNHNS, CDR2 SASEGT. V lost 0 bases, J lost 8 bases, and 10 bases stayed unmatched. The CDR3 protein is CASSEANRGRWDGYTF. Written as DNA, the CDR3 is TGTGCCAGCAGTGAAGCAAACAGGGGGCGATGGGACGGCTACACCTTC.

The J gene is TRBJ2-1, the V gene TRBV5-8; 7 bases map to TRBD2. The trim removed 1 base at V and 2 bases at J, leaving 3 bases unmatched. The CDR3 is 15 amino acids. The germline V gene encodes CDR1 SGHTS and CDR2 YDEGEE. The chain's CDR3 is CASSLMGRAYNEQFF. CDR3 in DNA: TGTGCCAGCAGCTTGATGGGGAGGGCCTACAATGAGCAGTTCTTC.

This chain joins TRBV2 and TRBJ2-7, with D possibly TRBD1 on 6 matching bases. CDR1 SNHLY and CDR2 FYNNEI come from the germline V gene. Deletions cut 6 bases from V and 4 bases from J, with 19 bases between. The CDR3 covers 15 residues. Here the CDR3 reads CASRSHRVERYEQYF. The CDR3 bases are TGTGCCAGCAGGTCCCACAGGGTAGAACGGTACGAGCAGTACTTC.

Turning to this clone: The sample holds other DNA sequences that translate to the same CDR3. V and J are TRBV27 and TRBJ1-2; D is possibly TRBD1 (5 bases). The CDR3 consists of 14 residues. V dropped 0 bases and J dropped 5 bases, with 10 bases sitting between them. Germline loops: CDR1 MNHEY, CDR2 SMNVEV (reference sequence). CDR3 loop: CASSLSGQGYGYTF. The DNA for the CDR3 is TGTGCCAGCAGTTTATCGGGGCAGGGTTATGGCTACACCTTC.

CDR3 DNA sequence: TGTGCCATCAGCCAGGGACAGGGGGCACGAAATGAGCAGTTCTTC. Protein: CAISQGQGARNEQFF. The rearrangement uses TRBV10-3 and TRBJ2-1; 12 nucleotides line up with TRBD1. V lost 6 bases to trimming and J lost 7 bases; unmatched junction nucleotides: 7. Germline CDR1 and CDR2: ENHRY and SYGVKD. There are 15 residues in the CDR3.

The genes are TRBV7-8 and TRBJ1-5, with D perhaps matching TRBD1 (6 bases). Germline-derived CDR1 and CDR2 are SGHVS and FQNEAQ. This CDR3 has 16 amino acids. V lost 4 bases to trimming and J lost 6 bases, with 19 bases between them. CDR3 bases: TGTGCCAGCAGCTCATCCTCGGCGGGGGCTGGTCAGCCCCAGCATTTT. This sequence encodes CASSSSSAGAGQPQHF.

This clone was picked up a small number of times. The chain recombines TRBV28 with TRBJ1-5; TRBD1 aligns across 7 bases. The CDR3 runs 16 residues. The germline V gene encodes CDR1 MDHEN and CDR2 SYDVKM. J gave up 6 bases and V 3 bases, and 11 bases lay outside the gene matches. The CDR3 coding sequence is TGTGCCAGCAGTTTCAACCAGGGGGGTGGTGGTCAGCCCCAGCATTTT. Translation: CASSFNQGGGGQPQHF.

The chain uses TRBV11-2 and TRBJ2-7; no firm D call. The CDR3 has 13 residues. V dropped 1 base and J dropped 0 bases, with 4 bases sitting between them. The V gene's germline CDR1 is SGHAT and CDR2 FQNNGV. The CDR3 reads CASSLGSSYEQYF. CDR3 DNA: TGTGCCAGCAGCTTAGGGAGCTCCTACGAGCAGTACTTC.

The rearrangement joins TRBV19 to TRBJ2-7; D is possibly TRBD2 (6 bases). V was clipped by 6 bases and J by 3 bases, with 15 bases between them. Looked up from germline, CDR1 is LNHDA and CDR2 is SQIVND (reference sequence). This CDR3 comprises 14 residues. CDR3 loop: CASSSGSLNYEQYF. As DNA, the CDR3 is TGTGCCAGTAGCTCCGGGAGCCTGAACTACGAGCAGTACTTC.

The table lists this clone with a few counts. The gene calls are TRBV6-1 and TRBJ1-1; the D is unclear. The germline V and J ends were trimmed by 5 bases and 3 bases, with 10 bases remaining between them. The CDR3 extends over 13 amino acids. Germline loops: CDR1 MNHNS, CDR2 SASEGT. The CDR3 sequence: CASSSESDTEAFF. The CDR3 DNA sequence: TGTGCCAGCAGTAGCGAATCGGACACTGAAGCTTTCTTT.

The chain carries TRBV10-3 and TRBJ2-1; a weak D match, TRBD2 (6 bases). The CDR3 runs to 14 residues. CDR1 is ENHRY and CDR2 is SYGVKD in the germline V gene. Trimming left V 7 bases short and J 6 bases short, with 16 bases between. This CDR3 reads CAIIRDSRGNEQFF. The CDR3 region has the DNA TGTGCCATCATTAGGGACTCAAGGGGCAATGAGCAGTTCTTC.